This T cell receptor beta chain came from a study of blood T cell repertoires in COVID-19. Study-wide background: Samples of COVID-19 (acute and convalescent) were obtained from the United States, Italy and Spain. In each case, the material was cDNA or gDNA derived from T cells, B-cell-depleted T cells, or PBMCs.

With 2 bases clipped from V and 0 bases from J, the junction kept 0 bases outside the gene matches. Germline loops: CDR1 SGHTA, CDR2 FQGNSA. This CDR3 comprises 15 residues. As handled by the study authors: The authors estimated nucleated cell counts from reference gene primer amplification. Some clones are missing from TCRdb's copy, which holds only in-frame ones; the method was immunoSEQ multiplex PCR. The V and J calls and clone size are taken from that table; D and trimming were inferred from the DNA. The top ten hold 8.2% of the sample, which has about 210,000 clones, about 83% seen once. The chain employs TRBV7-2 and TRBJ2-1, with 8 bases lining up with TRBD2. The sample consisted of peripheral blood. The sequence was obtained from a woman aged 50 to 65 with acute or convalescent COVID-19. The CDR3 region is CASSLLAGSYNEQFF. In DNA, the CDR3 is TGTGCCAGCAGCTTACTAGCGGGCTCCTACAATGAGCAGTTCTTC.